The next 30 T cell receptor beta chains were all read from a single sample in a study of metastatic and nonmetastatic thyroid tumors. No patient received treatment before thyroid surgery. Via MiXCR, TCRdb re-called the PCR reads. The sample has roughly 57,000 clones; 20% are singletons. The specimen was blood. The receptors stem from a female donor with papillary thyroid cancer or a benign thyroid nodule (not recorded which). Some clones in this sample may be carry-over from other donors' samples.

This clone has at least ten counts. Additional DNA sequences in this sample encode the identical CDR3. The V and J genes are TRBV19 and TRBJ1-1; D is unresolved. With 7 bases removed from V and 4 bases from J, the gap between germline ends came to 7 bases. Per the germline V gene, CDR1 is LNHDA and CDR2 is SQIVND (reference sequence). The CDR3 loop spans 11 amino acids. CDR3 loop: CASTKGTEAFF. CDR3 DNA: TGTGCCAGTACGAAGGGCACTGAAGCTTTCTTT.

This clone was recorded many times. The CDR3 sequence is CASTGGLGIYNEQFF. DNA of the CDR3: TGTGCCAGCACCGGGGGACTAGGAATTTACAATGAGCAGTTCTTC. The rearrangement uses TRBV2 and TRBJ2-1, with 8 bases aligning to TRBD2. With 7 bases clipped from V and 4 bases from J, the junction kept 9 bases outside the gene matches. The CDR3 loop spans 15 amino acids. Germline CDR1 and CDR2: SNHLY and FYNNEI.

The sample holds many counts of this clone. The CDR3 here is CATSRGRETQYF. The CDR3 DNA reads as TGTGCCACCAGTAGAGGGCGAGAGACCCAGTACTTC. The chain is built from TRBV24-1 and TRBJ2-5; tentatively, D is TRBD2 (5 bases). Trimming took off 6 bases at V and 4 bases at J, with 8 bases between the two ends. Germline CDR1 KGHDR, CDR2 SFDVKD. This CDR3 region has 12 residues.

The sample holds many counts of this clone. V is TRBV7-8 and J is TRBJ2-3; D call uncertain. This CDR3 is 11 amino acids long. CDR1 SGHVS and CDR2 FQNEAQ come from the germline V gene. V lost 2 bases and J 5 bases, leaving 2 bases between the germline ends. The CDR3 protein is CASSLLDTQYF. DNA for the CDR3: TGTGCCAGCAGCTTACTAGATACGCAGTATTTT.

This clone was detected ten times or more. V usage is TRBV7-6 and J usage is TRBJ1-2; TRBD1 agrees at 10 bases. The V gene's germline CDR1 is SGHVS and CDR2 FNYEAQ. This CDR3 region has 16 residues. Trimming at V came to 1 base and at J to 8 bases, leaving 10 bases not matched to a gene. CDR3: CASSLGQGAVSRGYTF. CDR3 bases: TGTGCCAGCAGCTTAGGACAGGGGGCTGTGAGTCGGGGCTACACCTTC.

The chain couples TRBV5-1 to TRBJ2-7, with TRBD2 as a possible D gene (5 bases). This CDR3 region has 18 residues. The V end lost 7 bases, the J end lost 5 bases, and 31 bases lay between the germline ends. The germline CDR1 and CDR2 sequences are SGHRS and YFSETQ. For the CDR3, the DNA is TGCGCCAGCGGTTCTTCGGAGGCCATTGGCTGGAAGGTAAACGAGCAGTACTTC. It codes for CASGSSEAIGWKVNEQYF. Variable domain in full (rest from reference TRBV5-1 and TRBJ2-7): KAGVTQTPRYLIKTRGQQVTLSCSPISGHRSVSWYQQTPGQGLQFLFEYFSETQRNKGNFPGRFSGRQFSNSRSEMNVSTLELGDSALYLCASGSSEAIGWKVNEQYFGPGTRLTVT.

V and J are TRBV30 and TRBJ2-7, with TRBD2 matching over 9 bases. V shed 3 bases and J 4 bases; nucleotides not matched to a gene: 10. The CDR3 has 15 amino acids. Looked up from germline, CDR1 is GTSNPN and CDR2 is SVGIG (reference sequence). In nucleotides, the CDR3 is TGTGCCTGGAGGTGGACTAGCGCGAGCTCGTACGAGCAGTACTTC. This sequence encodes CAWRWTSASSYEQYF.

This clone was observed a single time. V gene TRBV5-1 combines with J gene TRBJ2-1; 8 positions agree with TRBD2. J lost 3 bases, V lost 3 bases, and 14 bases had no gene match. CDR3 length equals 18 residues. CDR1 and CDR2 (germline): SGHRS, YFSETQ. The CDR3 nucleotides read TGCGCCAGCAGCTCCGTGACTAGCGTGTCTTCGGACTACAATGAGCAGTTCTTC. Protein: CASSSVTSVSSDYNEQFF.

This clone was seen at least ten times. V gene TRBV11-2 combines with J gene TRBJ2-1; D not resolved. Germline values: CDR1 SGHAT, CDR2 FQNNGV. The CDR3 covers 12 residues. Trimming removed 3 bases from V and 8 bases from J, with 8 bases in between. The CDR3 sequence is CASSFPADEQFF. The CDR3 DNA reads as TGTGCCAGCAGCTTTCCAGCAGATGAGCAGTTCTTC.

This clone has at least ten counts. V usage is TRBV5-6 and J usage is TRBJ2-6; the D is unclear. The CDR3 contains 12 residues. Germline-derived CDR1 and CDR2 are SGHDT and YYEEEE. Trimming removed 2 bases from V and 3 bases from J, with 0 bases in between. The CDR3 protein is CASSFGANVLTF. The CDR3 coding sequence is TGTGCCAGCAGCTTTGGGGCCAACGTCCTGACTTTC.

This clone was detected ten times or more. The chain has TRBV29-1 and TRBJ1-2, with D maybe TRBD1 (5 bases). The CDR3 spans 12 residues. Germline V gene data show CDR1 as SQVTM and CDR2 as ANQGSEA. V was trimmed by 3 bases and J by 6 bases, leaving 11 bases between them. Written as DNA, the CDR3 is TGCAGCGTTGATCCGGGGGGAAATGGCTACACCTTC. Protein: CSVDPGGNGYTF.

Many counts were recorded for this clone. The rearrangement links TRBV6-6 to TRBJ1-4, with D maybe TRBD1 (6 bases). Trimming took off 4 bases at V and 2 bases at J, with 20 bases between the two ends. Looked up from germline, CDR1 is MNHNY and CDR2 is SVGAGI (reference sequence). This CDR3 spans 18 amino acids. The CDR3 coding sequence is TGTGCCAGCAGTTCCGATTACGAGGGGGTAACGACTAATGAAAAACTGTTTTTT. Amino acid sequence: CASSSDYEGVTTNEKLFF.

This clone has a count of ten or more. A clone one base away is much larger, so this may be a read error. This chain joins TRBV5-1 and TRBJ2-7; D ambiguous. There are 13 residues in the CDR3. Germline V gene lookup returns CDR1 SGHRS and CDR2 YFSETQ. DNA of the CDR3: TGCGCCAGCAGCTTCAGCGTATCCTACGAGCAGCACTTC. Translation gives CASSFSVSYEQHF.

By its share, this clone is medium-sized. The chain couples TRBV6-5 to TRBJ2-7; 8 nucleotides match TRBD1. Germline V gene lookup returns CDR1 MNHEY and CDR2 SVGAGI. J lost 1 base, V lost 4 bases, and 12 bases had no gene match. The CDR3 has 17 amino acids. The CDR3 sequence is CASSSRGGGQESYEQYF. The CDR3 region has the DNA TGTGCCAGCAGTTCCCGAGGTGGGGGACAGGAGTCCTACGAGCAGTACTTC.

This clone was counted ten times or more. V usage is TRBV6-5 and J usage is TRBJ1-3; D gene unclear. CDR3 length: 16 amino acids. Germline values: CDR1 MNHEY, CDR2 SVGAGI. With 0 bases removed from V and 3 bases from J, the gap between germline ends came to 12 bases. CDR3 sequence reads: CASSYSVGVFGNTIYF. DNA of the CDR3: TGTGCCAGCAGTTACTCTGTCGGGGTTTTTGGAAACACCATATATTTT.

This clone showed up many times. Other DNA sequences in this specimen translate into the identical CDR3. The chain is built from TRBV28 and TRBJ2-5; D is possibly TRBD1 or TRBD2 (6 bases each). Germline V CDR1 and CDR2: MDHEN, SYDVKM. The CDR3 is 16 amino acids. The ends were cut back, 7 bases at V and 5 bases at J, with 23 bases in the middle. This CDR3 is CASIPPPGAPRETQYF. CDR3 sequence (DNA): TGTGCCAGCATTCCCCCGCCGGGGGCTCCTCGGGAGACCCAGTACTTC.

The rearrangement links TRBV5-1 to TRBJ1-2; D remains unclear. Trimming removed 2 bases at V and 3 bases at J, with 14 bases between. The CDR3 sequence is 15 residues long. The germline V gene encodes CDR1 SGHRS and CDR2 YFSETQ. This chain's CDR3 is CASSFDGRRDYGYTF. In DNA form, the CDR3 reads TGCGCCAGCAGCTTTGATGGGCGGCGCGACTATGGCTACACCTTC.

The genes are TRBV11-2 and TRBJ2-1, with TRBD2 matching over 9 bases. The V and J ends lost 5 bases and 9 bases, in that order; junction bases with no gene match: 14. This CDR3 contains 16 residues. Looked up from germline, CDR1 is SGHAT and CDR2 is FQNNGV. In nucleotides, the CDR3 is TGTGCCAGCAGCCTCGCCGGGCGGGAGGGCCGCGGTGAGCAGTTCTTC. Translated, it gives CASSLAGREGRGEQFF.

The chain employs TRBV20-1 and TRBJ2-7; D is unresolved. CDR3 size: 12 residues. The V and J ends lost 1 base and 4 bases respectively, with 8 bases between them. Per the germline V gene, CDR1 is DFQATT and CDR2 is SNEGSKA (reference sequence). The CDR3 is CSARGLSYEQYF. CDR3 in DNA: TGCAGTGCTAGAGGCCTGTCATACGAGCAGTACTTC.

This clone was recorded at least ten times. The chain uses TRBV7-8 and TRBJ1-5; the D is unclear. The CDR3 loop spans 16 amino acids. Germline CDR1 SGHVS, CDR2 FQNEAQ. Trimming shortened V by 1 base and J by 0 bases, and 10 bases separated the two germline ends. In nucleotides, the CDR3 is TGTGCCAGCAGCTTAGTGCGAACAAGTAGCAATCAGCCCCAGCATTTT. The encoded protein is CASSLVRTSSNQPQHF.

The CDR3 is CSATHLASSPYEQYF. The DNA of the CDR3 is TGCAGTGCTACGCACCTAGCTTCAAGCCCCTACGAGCAGTACTTC. The chain carries TRBV20-1 and TRBJ2-7; TRBD2 might be the D (5 bases). The CDR3 has 15 residues. V was cut by 4 bases and J by 2 bases, with 18 bases left in between. The germline CDR1 and CDR2 sequences are DFQATT and SNEGSKA (reference sequence).

This clone was observed a handful of times. This may come from a read error, since a much larger clone is one base off. The chain couples TRBV10-3 to TRBJ2-3; TRBD2 matches at 8 bases. Germline trimming cut 7 bases from V and 4 bases from J; bases unmatched to any gene: 13. CDR1 is ENHRY and CDR2 is SYGVKD in the germline V gene. The CDR3 spans 16 residues. CDR3 DNA: TGTGCCATCATTGACTCTAACGGGAGGGCCCCAGATACGCAGTATTTT. Encoded protein: CAIIDSNGRAPDTQYF.

This clone was counted at least ten times. The chain links TRBV19 to TRBJ2-2; the match to TRBD2 covers 12 bases. Germline V CDR1 and CDR2: LNHDA, SQIVND (reference sequence). The CDR3 is 17 residues long. V lost 6 bases, J lost 3 bases, and 8 bases stayed unmatched. CDR3 sequence reads: CASRPRLAGVHTGELFF. CDR3 nucleotide sequence: TGTGCCAGTAGACCCCGACTAGCGGGAGTACACACCGGGGAGCTGTTTTTT.

This sequence joins TRBV28 and TRBJ1-3, with unresolved D. Germline V gene lookup returns CDR1 MDHEN and CDR2 SYDVKM. V lost 2 bases to trimming and J lost 9 bases, with 17 bases between them. The CDR3 consists of 15 residues. CDR3 residues: CASSLSGASRGTIYF. DNA of the CDR3: TGTGCCAGCAGTTTAAGTGGCGCGTCCCGAGGCACCATATATTTT.

In its sample, this clone was seen many times. The chain couples TRBV5-5 to TRBJ2-2, with D possibly being TRBD1 (6 bases). V lost 4 bases and J lost 7, with 23 bases in between. Germline CDR1 SGHKS, CDR2 YYEKEE (reference sequence). The CDR3 contains 17 residues. The DNA of the CDR3 is TGTGCCAGCAGCCTGGCCCCGACAGGATCTCGAGTCGGGGAGCTGTTTTTT. Residues: CASSLAPTGSRVGELFF.

This clone was seen at least ten times. The V and J genes are TRBV3-1 and TRBJ1-2, with 8 nucleotides matching TRBD1. This CDR3 is built from 13 residues. The germline V gene has CDR1 LGHDT and CDR2 YNNKEL (reference sequence). The J segment lost 7 bases and the V segment lost 6 bases, leaving 7 bases of the junction unmatched. The CDR3 DNA is TGTGCCAGCAGTTCAACAGGGGGAAGTGGCTACACCTTC. Encoded protein: CASSSTGGSGYTF.

This clone was picked up a small number of times. Since a much larger clone is just one base distant, this may be a read error. Other DNA sequences from this sample encode an identical CDR3 as well. This chain joins TRBV20-1 and TRBJ2-2; weak D call: TRBD2 (5 bases). Trimming cost V 6 bases and J 11 bases, with 10 bases left between them. Germline assignment: CDR1 DFQATT and CDR2 SNEGSKA (reference sequence). The CDR3 totals 10 residues. This CDR3 is CSAWSGELFF. The CDR3 region has the DNA TGCAGTGCGTGGAGCGGTGAGCTGTTTTTT.

The sample holds many counts of this clone. This chain connects TRBV29-1 to TRBJ2-7; D is undetermined. The CDR3 spans 11 residues. The ends were cut back, 4 bases at V and 3 bases at J, with 7 bases in the middle. CDR1 is SQVTM, CDR2 ANQGSEA, per germline. The DNA for the CDR3 is TGCAGCGTTGGTAGGGACTACGAGCAGTACTTC. This encodes CSVGRDYEQYF.

In its sample, this clone was seen many times. This sequence joins TRBV20-1 and TRBJ1-5; unclear D gene. Germline values: CDR1 DFQATT, CDR2 SNEGSKA (reference sequence). Deletions cut 3 bases from V and 4 bases from J, with 22 bases between. The CDR3 runs 17 residues. The CDR3, as DNA: TGCAGTGCTAGTCCCCTAACGGCCCCCATTGGGAATCAGCCCCAGCATTTT. Residues: CSASPLTAPIGNQPQHF.

At least ten counts were recorded for this clone. The CDR3 DNA reads TGCAGCGCGGGACAGCAAGAGACCCAGTACTTC. Translation: CSAGQQETQYF. This chain joins TRBV29-1 and TRBJ2-5, with 7 bases fitting TRBD1. V trimming: 7 bases; J trimming: 2 bases; junction bases outside the gene matches: 1. Germline V gene sequence: CDR1 SQVTM, CDR2 ANQGSEA. The CDR3 runs to 11 residues.